This section outlines one T cell receptor (beta chain) sequence together with its context. The antigen it recognizes is unknown. No much larger clonotype is one base removed from it; base qualities were not supplied. These data come from a study of blood T cells in healthy people across ages (dated by TCRdb to about 2015). A note on the overall study: In model experiments, template switching captured about one uniquely barcoded TCR beta cDNA molecule for every two T cells. Donors were grouped into four age groups: young (average roughly 16 years), middle-aged (roughly 40), aged (around 60) and long-lived (about 89). Two additional independent replicas of 1 million unique cDNA reads from the same blood draw were analyzed for two donors (one aged 18 to 30 and one aged 80 or older). The study measured age-related changes in TCR beta repertoire diversity using deep sequencing normalized with unique cDNA molecular identifiers.

Preparation of the library involved 5' RACE. This sample was sequenced with an Illumina HiSeq 2500. A second roughly 6 to 11 cycle PCR used a sample-barcoded 5' primer and a J-beta primer mix. A template-switch 5' adaptor carrying 12 random nucleotides introduced a unique molecular identifier onto each TCR beta cDNA molecule. Each sample yielded at least 3 million CDR3-containing paired-end reads. First-strand cDNA synthesis was performed from all RNA using the Mint cDNA synthesis kit, with priming by a TRBC-specific oligonucleotide. All cDNA was treated with uracil-DNA glycosylase and then went through a first 18-cycle PCR with the universal primers M1SS and BC2_uni_R. As for how the authors treated the data: Normalization of each sample was performed by random selection of 1 million high-quality reads, each carrying a distinct molecular identifier. Reads with shared molecular identifiers were discarded instead of being binned into consensus sequences. CDR3 identification, clonotype clustering and error correction used MiTCR with a Q25 quality threshold and the strictest error-elimination algorithm. Lower-bound total TCR beta diversity was estimated with a nonparametric unseen species model using Euler transformation. TCRdb's own reprocessing of the public reads used fastp at Q25 and MiXCR and kept productive beta chains. Rows are combined by CDR3 protein, so each entry shows the most common genes and DNA. In this record, the V and J calls reflect TCRdb's handling and not the investigators' own analysis. This sample has more than 1,000,000 distinct CDR3 sequences in its table, and about 23% of those were observed once. The ten largest clonotypes hold 0.75% of the sample.

The CDR1 and CDR2 encoded by the germline V gene are SGHVS and FNYEAQ. Spanning cysteine to phenylalanine, the CDR3 consists of 14 amino acids. Only CDR3 DNA remains: 42 bases, in frame from the first base. V gives up 1 base and J gives up 7 bases, and the segment between their germline ends measures 14 bases. The donors were around 39 Caucasian individuals from Russia, aged 6 to 90 years, who were systemically healthy. Ten milliliters of peripheral blood were drawn from each donor into EDTA-treated Vacutainer tubes. Ficoll-Paque density-gradient centrifugation was used to isolate PBMCs, with at least 7 million per sample. Total RNA, at least 6 micrograms per sample, was extracted from PBMCs with Trizol reagent. For every donor, an aliquot of PBMCs went through flow cytometry to measure the percentages of naive CD45RAhigh/CD27high T cells. Overall study outcomes, separate from this receptor: Compared with the aged group, the long-lived group had more naive CD4+ T cells, fewer expanded clones and increased TCR diversity, a pattern suggesting age selection. Total diversity estimates from one million sequenced T cells were considered lower bounds and underestimates. Observed TCR beta diversity per million T cells fell roughly linearly with age, and a significant reduction was already apparent by age about 36. Donor CMV infection status was unknown, potentially confounding age-related changes in expanded clonotypes. Conclusive comparison of naive and antigen-experienced compartments was prevented by the profiling of bulk unsorted PBMCs. A strong correlation was found between observed TCR beta diversity and the percentage of naive T cells measured by flow cytometry.

These records were also assigned to another study, of T cells of mothers and their children. Drawing on the second study: Nine systemically healthy Caucasian individuals, comprising three mothers and their six children, were included as donors. cDNA synthesis used all of the extracted RNA, with approximately 1.4 ug of RNA in each 15 ul reaction. In the second PCR, the M1S primer added sample barcodes and 2-4 random nucleotides. Over 8 million TCR beta CDR3 reads were obtained for each mother, and about 3 million reads were obtained for each child. Thymic selection similarly shapes TCR recombination output in related and unrelated pairs, with minor effect from inherited differences. Related mother-child pairs always showed normalized repertoire overlap that was slightly higher than in unrelated mother-child pairs, though the difference was never significant. Persistent microchimeric T cell clones were not detected, at a sensitivity of 95 to 100 clones per million clonotypes. The study used deep NGS to compare TCR beta repertoires of mothers and children, seeking features distinguishing related mother-child pairs from unrelated individuals. Mothers averaged approximately 41 +/- 4 years of age and children averaged 11 +/- 4 years. Libraries were sequenced on Illumina HiSeq 2000 with 100+100 nt paired-end reads after adapter ligation with NEBNext reagents. To prevent cross-contamination, the mother and child libraries were prepared one month apart and sequenced in separate runs. Each donor had between 500,000 and 2,000,000 distinct TCR beta clonotypes identified. Naive TCR beta clonotypes were estimated from low-frequency clonotypes matched to each donor's FACS-determined naive share, without sorting.

The sample taken for sequencing was blood. The sequence derives from a girl between 2 and 10 years old in good health. The chain links TRBV7-6 with TRBJ2-7; a tentative D call is TRBD1 (6 bases match). The bases are TGTGCCAGCAGCTTAGTTCAGGGGCCGGATGAGCAGTACTTC. Its amino acids are CASSLVQGPDEQYF.